The 23 T cell receptor beta chains presented below share a single source sample, sequenced in a study of molecular identifiers for immune sequencing clone quantification. From the PCR reads, TCRdb called clonotypes with MiXCR, one entry per CDR3 protein. Seen here are nearly 650,000 distinct CDR3 sequences, about 25% observed once, and the top ten hold 0.78%. Material: naive CD8+ T cells from blood, with Jurkat cell RNA spiked in. Subset reported: FACS-sorted CD8+CD4-CCR7+CD45RA+ naive T cells. All receptors come from a human donor in good health. Some libraries in this study had Jurkat cell RNA spiked in.

A word on this clonotype: This clone may be a read error of a much larger clone one base away. This chain joins TRBV27 and TRBJ1-2; 8 nucleotides agree with TRBD1. V lost 5 bases to trimming and J lost 7 bases; unmatched junction nucleotides: 6. Per the germline V gene, CDR1 is MNHEY and CDR2 is SMNVEV (reference sequence). The CDR3 runs to 13 residues. As DNA, the CDR3 is TGTGCCAGCAGTCCCGGGACAGGCTGTGGCTACACCTTC. Its translation is CASSPGTGCGYTF.

In its sample, this clonotype was seen a few times. CDR3 DNA: TGTGCCAGCACCCCTGAGGGTTCCTATGGCTACACCTTC. This gives the protein CASTPEGSYGYTF. The V gene is TRBV7-9, the J gene TRBJ1-2; D unclear. CDR1 SEHNR and CDR2 FQNEAQ come from the germline V gene (reference sequence). Trimming shortened V by 7 bases and J by 4 bases, and 13 bases separated the two germline ends. The CDR3 spans 13 residues. Full variable domain (missing parts from reference TRBV7-9 and TRBJ1-2): DTGVSQNPRHKITKRGQNVTFRCDPISEHNRLYWYRQTLGQGPEFLTYFQNEAQLEKSRLLSDRFSAERPKGSFSTLEIQRTEQGDSAMYLCASTPEGSYGYTFGSGTRLTVV.

This clonotype was detected a few times. The CDR3 loop is CASSQDTLGNQPQHF. The CDR3 DNA reads as TGTGCCAGCAGCCAAGATACGTTAGGCAATCAGCCCCAGCATTTT. The chain couples TRBV3-1 to TRBJ1-5; D gene ambiguous. V lost 0 bases and J 2 bases, leaving 8 bases between the germline ends. The CDR3 loop spans 15 amino acids. Per the germline V gene, CDR1 is LGHDT and CDR2 is YNNKEL (reference sequence).

This chain uses TRBV27 with TRBJ2-2; D possibly corresponds to TRBD1 (5 bases). The CDR3 loop spans 15 amino acids. Germline lookup yields CDR1 MNHEY and CDR2 SMNVEV (reference sequence). Between the trimmed V and J ends, which lost 0 bases and 6 bases, there was a span of 11 bases. The CDR3 DNA follows: TGTGCCAGCAGTTTATCCGACAGTCTTTCCGGGGAGCTGTTTTTT. Its translation is CASSLSDSLSGELFF.

This clonotype was detected a few times. V and J are TRBV20-1 and TRBJ2-5; D is possibly TRBD1 (7 bases). Trimming pared 5 bases from V and 2 bases from J, leaving 21 bases between. In germline, CDR1 is DFQATT, CDR2 SNEGSKA (reference sequence). This CDR3 is 16 amino acids long. CDR3 amino acids: CSASDRDWRRQETQYF. CDR3 sequence (DNA): TGCAGTGCTTCCGACAGGGACTGGCGCCGGCAAGAGACCCAGTACTTC.

Many counts were recorded for this clonotype. The rearrangement links TRBV9 to TRBJ2-3; no reliable D call. CDR3 length equals 16 residues. The germline gives CDR1 SGDLS, CDR2 YYNGEE. V lost 0 bases to trimming and J lost 0 bases, with 11 bases between them. The CDR3 spells CASSVASDASTDTQYF. CDR3 bases: TGTGCCAGCAGCGTAGCTTCGGACGCCAGCACAGATACGCAGTATTTT.

The table lists this clonotype with a few counts. The chain joins TRBV7-8 to TRBJ1-6; 9 positions match TRBD1. With 3 bases clipped from V and 6 bases from J, the junction kept 6 bases outside the gene matches. The CDR3 is made up of 16 amino acids. Per the germline V gene, CDR1 is SGHVS and CDR2 is FQNEAQ. The CDR3 reads CASSFTGGAPNSPLHF. The CDR3 nucleotides read TGTGCCAGCAGCTTTACAGGGGGCGCACCTAATTCACCCCTCCACTTT. Complete variable domain (other parts from reference TRBV7-8 and TRBJ1-6): GAGVSQSPRYKVAKRGQDVALRCDPISGHVSLFWYQQALGQGPEFLTYFQNEAQLDKSGLPSDRFFAERPEGSVSTLKIQRTQQEDSAVYLCASSFTGGAPNSPLHFGNGTRLTVT.

Many counts were recorded for this clonotype. J is TRBJ2-7 and V is TRBV5-6; D unclear. The V end lost 0 bases, the J end lost 5 bases, and 6 bases lay between the germline ends. The CDR3 extends over 12 amino acids. CDR1 SGHDT and CDR2 YYEEEE come from the germline V gene. The chain's CDR3 is CASSLVGNEQYF. The CDR3 DNA is TGTGCCAGCAGCTTGGTAGGGAACGAGCAGTACTTC.

This chain links TRBV20-1 with TRBJ2-7; TRBD1 might be the D (5 bases). The CDR3 has 15 amino acids. Trimming removed 0 bases at V and 3 bases at J, with 15 bases between. CDR1 is DFQATT and CDR2 is SNEGSKA in the germline V gene (reference sequence). The CDR3 region is CSARDLARVGYEQYF. The CDR3 DNA follows: TGCAGTGCTAGAGATCTGGCCAGGGTGGGCTACGAGCAGTACTTC.

The V and J genes are TRBV28 and TRBJ2-7; possible D gene TRBD1, 5 bases. There are 14 residues in the CDR3. Per the germline V gene, CDR1 is MDHEN and CDR2 is SYDVKM. V gave up 3 bases and J gave up 6 bases, with 15 bases separating them. CDR3 in amino acids: CASSFYGRACEQYF. CDR3 sequence (DNA): TGTGCCAGCAGTTTTTATGGCAGGGCCTGCGAGCAGTACTTC.

This clonotype came up a few times. V usage is TRBV6-5 and J usage is TRBJ2-7, with 8 bases aligning to TRBD1. This CDR3 is 15 amino acids long. The V gene's germline CDR1 is MNHEY and CDR2 SVGAGI. The V and J ends lost 0 bases and 3 bases, in that order; junction bases with no gene match: 4. CDR3 in amino acids: CASSYSGQGHYEQYF. The CDR3 bases are TGTGCCAGCAGTTACTCAGGACAGGGACACTACGAGCAGTACTTC.

The chain recombines TRBV6-5 with TRBJ2-7, with 7 positions matching TRBD2. This CDR3 contains 16 residues. The germline V gene has CDR1 MNHEY and CDR2 SVGAGI. With V trimmed by 5 bases and J by 0 bases, 10 bases remained unmatched. CDR3 in DNA: TGTGCCAGCAGTCCCGACGCTAGCGGCAGCTCCTACGAGCAGTACTTC. This gives the protein CASSPDASGSSYEQYF.

Concerning this clonotype: This clone may be a read error of a much larger clone one base away. The chain carries TRBV15 and TRBJ2-5, with TRBD1 as a possible D gene (6 bases). Germline assignment: CDR1 LNHNV and CDR2 YYDKDF (reference sequence). This CDR3 is 17 amino acids long. The CDR3 loop reads CTTSREYWTENQETQYF. CDR3 coding DNA: TGTACCACCAGCAGAGAATATTGGACAGAGAACCAAGAGACCCAGTACTTC.

A few counts support this clonotype. The V and J genes are TRBV30 and TRBJ2-1; D gene unclear. The CDR3 covers 10 residues. Trimming took 2 bases from V and 7 from J, leaving 3 bases between them. The germline gives CDR1 GTSNPN, CDR2 SVGIG (reference sequence). The CDR3 here is CAWSFNEQFF. The DNA of the CDR3 is TGTGCCTGGAGTTTTAATGAGCAGTTCTTC.

As regards this clonotype: A much larger clone sits a single nucleotide away, making a read error possible. This sequence joins TRBV6-2 or TRBV6-3 and TRBJ2-3; the D gene is possibly TRBD1 (5 bases). CDR1 is MNHEY, CDR2 SVGEGT, per germline. The CDR3 spans 16 residues. CDR3 loop: CASIRGWGWGTATQYF. The DNA for the CDR3 is TGTGCCAGCATTCGAGGATGGGGCTGGGGCACAGCTACGCAGTATTTT.

Remarks on this clonotype: A much larger clonotype is one base distant, so this may be a read error. The rearrangement joins TRBV2 to TRBJ1-2, with D unresolved. There are 13 residues in the CDR3. V lost 10 bases to trimming and J lost 1 base, with 13 bases between them. Germline V gene lookup returns CDR1 SNHLY and CDR2 FYNNEI. In DNA form, the CDR3 reads TGTGCCAACATACCAACAGTTAACTATGGCTACACCTTC. Its protein is CANIPTVNYGYTF.

This chain connects TRBV14 to TRBJ2-1; 8 nucleotides align to TRBD2. This CDR3 spans 19 amino acids. The V and J ends lost 0 bases and 3 bases, in that order; junction bases with no gene match: 13. In germline, CDR1 is SGHDN, CDR2 FVKESK. CDR3 sequence reads: CASSQDLVKAGGYYNEQFF. CDR3 nucleotides: TGTGCCAGCAGCCAAGATCTGGTTAAGGCGGGGGGATACTACAATGAGCAGTTCTTC. The whole variable domain, remainder taken from reference TRBV14 and TRBJ2-1, is EAGVTQFPSHSVIEKGQTVTLRCDPISGHDNLYWYRRVMGKEIKFLLHFVKESKQDESGMPNNRFLAERTGGTYSTLKVQPAELEDSGVYFCASSQDLVKAGGYYNEQFFGPGTRLTVL.

The CDR3 DNA reads TGTGCCAGCAGCCCGTTCTCGGCTAGCGGAGTTTACAATGAGCAGTTCTTC. Its protein is CASSPFSASGVYNEQFF. The rearrangement uses TRBV7-2 and TRBJ2-1, with 7 bases aligning to TRBD2. The ends lost 5 bases at V and 4 bases at J; junction bases unmatched: 14. This CDR3 has 17 amino acids. Germline V gene sequence: CDR1 SGHTA, CDR2 FQGNSA.

As concerns this clonotype: Relative to the germline gene, one junction end is altered; a read error may explain this. V usage is TRBV2 and J usage is TRBJ2-7, with 10 bases matching TRBD2. The CDR3 runs to 16 residues. Germline CDR1 reads SNHLY; CDR2 reads FYNNEI. The CDR3 loop is CASSESLAGGPYERYF. DNA for the CDR3: TGTGCCAGCAGTGAATCCTTAGCGGGGGGACCCTACGAGCGGTACTTC. The full variable domain, with the rest looked up from reference TRBV2 and TRBJ2-7, is EPEVTQTPSHQVTQMGQEVILRCVPISNHLYFYWYRQILGQKVEFLVSFYNNEISEKSEIFDDQFSVERPDGSNFTLKIRSTKLEDSAMYFCASSESLAGGPYERYFGPGTRLTVT.

V gene TRBV4-1 combines with J gene TRBJ1-1; TRBD1 agrees at 9 bases. The V gene end was trimmed by 6 bases and the J gene end by 3 bases; junction bases not matched to a gene: 11. This CDR3 is 16 amino acids long. From germline, CDR1 is MGHRA and CDR2 YSYEKL. CDR3 in amino acids: CASRPTRGQGDTEAFF. DNA of the CDR3: TGCGCCAGCAGACCTACCCGGGGACAGGGTGACACTGAAGCTTTCTTT.

The chain carries TRBV6-1 and TRBJ1-3; D might be TRBD1 (5 bases). The length of the CDR3 is 16 residues. Trimming removed 5 bases from V and 6 bases from J, with 20 bases in between. Germline V CDR1 and CDR2: MNHNS, SASEGT. CDR3 protein: CASSRTTRGSKNTIYF. The CDR3 nucleotides are TGTGCCAGCAGTAGAACTACAAGGGGCTCTAAAAACACCATATATTTT.

This clonotype was picked up many times. The CDR3, as DNA: TGTGCCAGCAGCGTTCACCGGGACAGGCCCTACGAGCAGTACTTC. Its translation: CASSVHRDRPYEQYF. The J gene is TRBJ2-7, the V gene TRBV9; 8 nucleotides agree with TRBD1. The CDR3 is 15 residues long. Germline V lookup: CDR1 SGDLS, CDR2 YYNGEE. With 2 bases clipped from V and 2 bases from J, the junction kept 6 bases outside the gene matches.

The gene calls are TRBV7-2 and TRBJ1-1; a possible D gene is TRBD1 (6 bases). Germline values: CDR1 SGHTA, CDR2 FQGNSA. V was pared by 5 bases and J by 1 base, with 14 bases between. The CDR3 totals 15 residues. CDR3 nucleotide sequence: TGTGCCAGCAGCAATTCAGGGGAATGGAACACTGAAGCTTTCTTT. As protein: CASSNSGEWNTEAFF.